This entry describes one TCR beta chain. This receptor's antigen is unknown. No much larger clone is present one base from it, and per-base qualities are unavailable. This specimen belongs to a study of T cell changes during pregnancy in multiple sclerosis (dated by TCRdb to the late 2010s). Some background on the complete study: In women with multiple sclerosis, the researchers looked at how the T cell repertoire shifted as pregnancy progressed.

Relative to germline, V is 3 bases shorter and J is 2 bases shorter, with 10 bases between their ends. The CDR3, cysteine through phenylalanine, is 14 amino acids long. The entry retains the CDR3 DNA only, 42 bases that are in frame from base 1. As encoded in the germline V gene, CDR1 is MDHEN while CDR2 is SYDVKM. The library came from the immunoSEQ multiplex PCR assay. The immuneACCESS repertoire file appears here via TCRdb, limited to in-frame rearrangements. These files lack a portion of the clones; in checked studies, under half of the deficit traces to unresolved V genes, and the cause of the others is not known. The sample includes 98,000 or so clones, with 93% observed a single time. The ten largest clonotypes hold over 0.85% of the sample.

The sample was peripheral blood, taken after pregnancy. This clonotype was obtained from a female donor with multiple sclerosis, enrolled in a pregnancy study. The sequence joins TRBV28 to TRBJ2-5; the D gene cannot be resolved reliably. The DNA sequence reads TGTGCCAGCAGTTTGGAGAGCAAACAAGAGACCCAGTACTTC. Its protein is CASSLESKQETQYF.